One T cell receptor (beta chain) is described in this entry. Antigen: not known. This entry comes from a study of cytomegalovirus exposure and HLA in healthy donors. Study summary: Researchers found that about 84% of around 400 genotyped donors fell within the Caucasian-associated ancestry cluster.

General observations from the study: One variant, a missense change in DCLRE1C, was linked in a later analysis to TCR beta V- and J-gene trimming. Relative to the approximately 700-donor mean, N-insertions were reportedly fewer in an Asian-associated ancestry cluster in a later analysis.

In the PCR, 60 Vbeta and 13 Jbeta primers were used. Here immunoSEQ multiplex PCR was the method, and the copy in TCRdb shows in-frame clones only, minus some. The sample has about 140,000 clones; over 70% are singletons. V was clipped by 2 bases and J by 6 bases, with 12 bases between them. Germline CDR1 and CDR2: MNHEY and SMNVEV (reference sequence). The CDR3 runs 14 residues. Specimen: PBMCs. The sequence derives from a man in his forties in good health and CMV-seropositive. The chain uses TRBV27 and TRBJ2-3; perhaps TRBD2 as D (6 bases). As DNA, the CDR3 is TGTGCCAGCAGTTTAGACGGGACTTTTGATACGCAGTATTTT. This gives the protein CASSLDGTFDTQYF.